Below, one TCR beta chain is given with its context. Generated by immunoSEQ multiplex PCR, the TCRdb table keeps only in-frame clones and is missing some. The sample carries more than 90,000 clones, 92% recorded once. CDR3 size: 15 residues. CDR1 is SGHRS, CDR2 YFSETQ, per germline. Germline trimming cut 0 bases from V and 4 bases from J; bases unmatched to any gene: 5. The data derive from a study of CD4+ T cells in melanoma. The chain joins TRBV5-1 to TRBJ2-3, with TRBD1 matching over 7 bases. The source is a human donor with melanoma. The sequencing sample was made of peripheral blood. The CDR3 nucleotides are TGCGCCAGCAGCTTGGTTGGACAGGCTTCAGATACGCAGTATTTT. Protein: CASSLVGQASDTQYF.